This T cell receptor (beta chain) is drawn from a study of T-cell memory formation after mild COVID-19. In this sample, this clonotype turned up a few times. The antigen is not known. TCRdb reanalysed the 5' RACE reads using MiXCR and keeps one entry per CDR3 protein. Of some 440,000 distinct CDR3 sequences in the sample, around 27% were seen once. The study, taken as a whole, reports: For contracting clones, CD4+ ones sat mainly in CM and EM, CD8+ in EMRA.

V gave up 5 bases and J gave up 9 bases, with 17 bases separating them. Germline V CDR1 and CDR2: SGHTA, FQGTGA. The CDR3 totals 14 residues. Sequencing used PBMCs or a T cell subset sorted from them (not recorded which). The chain has TRBV7-3 and TRBJ2-1; either TRBD1 or TRBD2 may supply D (7 bases each). The receptor was isolated from an adult woman who had mild COVID-19 (a few samples of this study predate the infection). Cell type and time point are not known. The CDR3 loop is CASSAGGEGAEQFF. DNA for the CDR3: TGTGCCAGCAGCGCAGGCGGGGAGGGGGCTGAGCAGTTCTTC.